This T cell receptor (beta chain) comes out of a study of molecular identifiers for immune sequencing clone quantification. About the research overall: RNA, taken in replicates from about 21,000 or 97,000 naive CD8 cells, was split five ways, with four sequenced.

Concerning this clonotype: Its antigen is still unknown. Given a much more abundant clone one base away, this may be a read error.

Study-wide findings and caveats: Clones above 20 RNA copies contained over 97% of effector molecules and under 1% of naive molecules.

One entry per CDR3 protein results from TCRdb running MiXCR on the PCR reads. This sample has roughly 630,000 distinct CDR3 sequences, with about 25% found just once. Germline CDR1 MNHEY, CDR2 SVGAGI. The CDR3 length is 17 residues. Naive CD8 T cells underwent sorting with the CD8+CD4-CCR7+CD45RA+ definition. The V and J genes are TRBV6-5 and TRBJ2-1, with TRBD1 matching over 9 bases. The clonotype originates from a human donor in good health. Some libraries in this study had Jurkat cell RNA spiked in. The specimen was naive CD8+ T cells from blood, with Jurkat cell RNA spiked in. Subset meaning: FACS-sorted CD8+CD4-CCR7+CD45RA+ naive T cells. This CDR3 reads CASSYSRLGQGLDEQLF. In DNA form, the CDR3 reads TGTGCCAGCAGTTACTCGAGACTGGGACAGGGACTCGATGAGCAGCTCTTC.